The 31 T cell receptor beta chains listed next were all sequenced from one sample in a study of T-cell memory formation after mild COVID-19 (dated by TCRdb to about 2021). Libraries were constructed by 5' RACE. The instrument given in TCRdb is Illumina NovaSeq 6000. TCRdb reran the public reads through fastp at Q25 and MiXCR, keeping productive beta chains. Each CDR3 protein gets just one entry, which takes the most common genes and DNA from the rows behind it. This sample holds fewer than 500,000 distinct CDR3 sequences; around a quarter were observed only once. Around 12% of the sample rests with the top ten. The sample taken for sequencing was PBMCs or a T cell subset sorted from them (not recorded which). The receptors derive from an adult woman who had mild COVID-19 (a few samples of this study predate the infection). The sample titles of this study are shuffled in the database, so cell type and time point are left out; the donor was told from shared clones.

DNA of the CDR3: TGCGCCAGCAGCCAAGTCCAGACCTCGCAGGAGGCTTTCTTT. This gives the protein CASSQVQTSQEAFF. The chain carries TRBV4-1 and TRBJ1-1; D not resolved. The CDR3 runs 14 residues. V lost 1 base and J lost 11, with 17 bases in between. From germline, CDR1 is MGHRA and CDR2 YSYEKL.

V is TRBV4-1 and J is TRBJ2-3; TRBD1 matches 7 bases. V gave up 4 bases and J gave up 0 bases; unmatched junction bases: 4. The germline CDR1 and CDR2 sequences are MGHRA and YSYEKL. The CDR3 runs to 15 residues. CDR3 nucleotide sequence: TGCGCCAGCAGCCGGCTGGGACAGAGCACAGATACGCAGTATTTT. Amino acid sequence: CASSRLGQSTDTQYF.

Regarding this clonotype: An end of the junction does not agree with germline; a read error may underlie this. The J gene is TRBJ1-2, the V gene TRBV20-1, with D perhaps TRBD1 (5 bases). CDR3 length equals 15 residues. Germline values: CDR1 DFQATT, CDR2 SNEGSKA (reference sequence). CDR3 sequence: CSARYPPGRGFGYTF. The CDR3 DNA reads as TGCAGCGCTAGGTATCCGCCGGGGAGGGGATTTGGCTACACCTTC.

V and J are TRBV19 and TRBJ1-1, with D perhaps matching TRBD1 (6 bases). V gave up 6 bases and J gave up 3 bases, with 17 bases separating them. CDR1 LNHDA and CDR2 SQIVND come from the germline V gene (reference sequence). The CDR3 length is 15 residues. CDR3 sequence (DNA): TGTGCCAGTAGCCCCGAGGGGGTCTGGGACACTGAAGCTTTCTTT. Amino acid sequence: CASSPEGVWDTEAFF.

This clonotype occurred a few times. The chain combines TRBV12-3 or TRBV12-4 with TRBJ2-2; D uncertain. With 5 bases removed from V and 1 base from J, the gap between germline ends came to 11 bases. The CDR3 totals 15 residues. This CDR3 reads CASSPDPGNTGELFF. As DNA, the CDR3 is TGTGCCAGCAGTCCCGACCCGGGGAACACCGGGGAGCTGTTTTTT.

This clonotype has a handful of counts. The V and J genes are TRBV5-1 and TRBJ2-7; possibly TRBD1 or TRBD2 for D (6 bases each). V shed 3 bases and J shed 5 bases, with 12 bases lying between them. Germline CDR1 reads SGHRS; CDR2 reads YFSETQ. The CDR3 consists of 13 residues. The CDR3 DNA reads TGCGCCAGCAGCTACCTAGGGGGGAACGAGCAGTACTTC. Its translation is CASSYLGGNEQYF.

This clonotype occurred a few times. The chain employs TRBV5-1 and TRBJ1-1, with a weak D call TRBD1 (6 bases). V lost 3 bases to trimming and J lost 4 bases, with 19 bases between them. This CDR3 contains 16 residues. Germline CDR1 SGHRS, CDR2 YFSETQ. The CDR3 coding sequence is TGCGCCAGCAGCTCCGGCTCCCCGAACAGGGTCACTGAAGCTTTCTTT. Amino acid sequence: CASSSGSPNRVTEAFF.

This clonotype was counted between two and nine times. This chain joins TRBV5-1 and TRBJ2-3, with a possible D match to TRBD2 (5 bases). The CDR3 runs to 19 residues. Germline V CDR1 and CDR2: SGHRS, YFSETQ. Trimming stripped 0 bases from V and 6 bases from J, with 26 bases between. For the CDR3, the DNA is TGCGCCAGCAGCTTGGTGATAACGGGGTTGGCGCGGACCGCGGATACGCAGTATTTT. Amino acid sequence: CASSLVITGLARTADTQYF.

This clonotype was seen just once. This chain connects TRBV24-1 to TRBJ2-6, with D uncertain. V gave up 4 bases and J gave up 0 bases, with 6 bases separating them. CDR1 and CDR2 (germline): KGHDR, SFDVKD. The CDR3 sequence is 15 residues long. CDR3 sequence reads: CATSEGISGANVLTF. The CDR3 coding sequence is TGTGCCACCAGTGAGGGAATCTCTGGGGCCAACGTCCTGACTTTC.

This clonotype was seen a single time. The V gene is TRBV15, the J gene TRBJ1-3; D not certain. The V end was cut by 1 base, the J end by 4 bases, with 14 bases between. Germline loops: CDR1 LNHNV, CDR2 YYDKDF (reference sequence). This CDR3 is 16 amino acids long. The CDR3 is CATSRADPVEGNTIYF. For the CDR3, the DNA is TGTGCCACCAGCAGAGCAGACCCGGTGGAGGGAAACACCATATATTTT.

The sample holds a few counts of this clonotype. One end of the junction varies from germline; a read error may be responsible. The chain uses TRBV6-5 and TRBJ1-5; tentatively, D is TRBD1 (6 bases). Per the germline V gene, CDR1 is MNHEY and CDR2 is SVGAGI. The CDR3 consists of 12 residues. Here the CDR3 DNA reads TGTGCCAGCAGTTCAGGCGGGGGCGGAATGTATTTT. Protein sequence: CASSSGGGGMYF.

The CDR3 here is CSADATNTEAFF. The CDR3 region has the DNA TGCAGCGCTGACGCCACGAACACTGAAGCTTTCTTT. The chain uses TRBV29-1 and TRBJ1-1; D unresolved. The CDR3 length is 12 residues. V lost 7 bases and J lost 1, with 10 bases in between. Germline values: CDR1 SQVTM, CDR2 ANQGSEA.

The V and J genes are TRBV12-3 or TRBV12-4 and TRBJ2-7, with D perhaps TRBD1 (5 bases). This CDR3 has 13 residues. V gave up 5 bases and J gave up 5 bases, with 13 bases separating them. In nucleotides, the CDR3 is TGTGCCAGCAGTCCTAGGGGTTTCGACGAGCAGTACTTC. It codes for CASSPRGFDEQYF.

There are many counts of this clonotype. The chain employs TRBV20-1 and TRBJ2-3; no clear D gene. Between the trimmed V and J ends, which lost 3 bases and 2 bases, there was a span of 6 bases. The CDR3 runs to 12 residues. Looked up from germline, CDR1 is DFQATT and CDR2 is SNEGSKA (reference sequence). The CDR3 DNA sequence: TGCAGTGCTAGCGGGTACACAGATACGCAGTATTTT. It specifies CSASGYTDTQYF.

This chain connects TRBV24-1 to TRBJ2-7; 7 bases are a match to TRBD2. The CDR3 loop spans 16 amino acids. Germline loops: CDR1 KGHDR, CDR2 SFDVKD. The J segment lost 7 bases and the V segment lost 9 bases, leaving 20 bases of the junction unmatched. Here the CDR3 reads CATGGRAGESREEQYF. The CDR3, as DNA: TGTGCCACCGGTGGGCGGGCGGGAGAGAGCCGCGAGGAGCAGTACTTC.

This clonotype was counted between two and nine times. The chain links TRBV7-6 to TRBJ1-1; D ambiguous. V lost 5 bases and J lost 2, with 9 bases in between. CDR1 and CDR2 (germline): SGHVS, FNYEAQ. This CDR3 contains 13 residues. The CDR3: CASSLQDNTEAFF. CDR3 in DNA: TGTGCCAGCAGCCTCCAGGATAACACTGAAGCTTTCTTT.

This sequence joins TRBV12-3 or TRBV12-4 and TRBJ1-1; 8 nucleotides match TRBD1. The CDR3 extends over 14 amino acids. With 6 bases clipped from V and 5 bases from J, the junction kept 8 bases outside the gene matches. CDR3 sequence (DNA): TGTGCCAGCAGCCGAACAGGGGGATGGACTGAAGCTTTCTTT. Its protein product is CASSRTGGWTEAFF.

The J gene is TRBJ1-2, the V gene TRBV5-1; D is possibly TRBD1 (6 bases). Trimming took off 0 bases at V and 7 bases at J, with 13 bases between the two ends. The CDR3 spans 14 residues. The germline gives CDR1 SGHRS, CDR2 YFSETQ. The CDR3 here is CASSLGQAGGGYTF. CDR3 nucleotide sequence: TGCGCCAGCAGCTTGGGACAGGCGGGAGGTGGCTACACCTTC.

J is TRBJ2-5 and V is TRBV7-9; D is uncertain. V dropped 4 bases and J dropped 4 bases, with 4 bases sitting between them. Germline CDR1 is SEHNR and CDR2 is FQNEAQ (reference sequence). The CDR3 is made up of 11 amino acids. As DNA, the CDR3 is TGTGCCAGCAGCTGGCTAGAGACCCAGTACTTC. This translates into CASSWLETQYF. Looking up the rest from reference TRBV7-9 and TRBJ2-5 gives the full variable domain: DTGVSQNPRHKITKRGQNVTFRCDPISEHNRLYWYRQTLGQGPEFLTYFQNEAQLEKSRLLSDRFSAERPKGSFSTLEIQRTEQGDSAMYLCASSWLETQYFGPGTRLLVL.

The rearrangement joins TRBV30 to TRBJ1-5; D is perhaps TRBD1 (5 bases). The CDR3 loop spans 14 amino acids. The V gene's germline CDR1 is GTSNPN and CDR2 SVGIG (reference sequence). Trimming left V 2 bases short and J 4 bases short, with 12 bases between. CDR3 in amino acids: CAWSLAGINQPQHF. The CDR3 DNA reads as TGTGCCTGGAGTTTGGCAGGGATTAATCAGCCCCAGCATTTT.

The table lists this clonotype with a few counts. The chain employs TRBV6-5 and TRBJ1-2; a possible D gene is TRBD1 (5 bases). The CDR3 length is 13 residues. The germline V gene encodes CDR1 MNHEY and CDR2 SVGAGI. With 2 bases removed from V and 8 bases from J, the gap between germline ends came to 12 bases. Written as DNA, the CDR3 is TGTGCCAGCAGTTACAGCGGGACTCGGGGCTACACCTTC. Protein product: CASSYSGTRGYTF.

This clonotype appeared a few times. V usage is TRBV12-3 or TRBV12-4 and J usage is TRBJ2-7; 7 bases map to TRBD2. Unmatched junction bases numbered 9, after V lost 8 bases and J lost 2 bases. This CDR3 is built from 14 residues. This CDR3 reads CASSGAGATYEQYF. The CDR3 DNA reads TGTGCCAGCTCTGGGGCGGGAGCCACCTACGAGCAGTACTTC.

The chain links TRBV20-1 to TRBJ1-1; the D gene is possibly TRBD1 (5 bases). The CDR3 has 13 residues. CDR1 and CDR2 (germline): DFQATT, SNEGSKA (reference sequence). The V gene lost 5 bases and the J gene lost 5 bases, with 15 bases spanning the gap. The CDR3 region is CSAGVIRETEAFF. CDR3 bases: TGCAGTGCTGGGGTTATCAGGGAAACTGAAGCTTTCTTT.

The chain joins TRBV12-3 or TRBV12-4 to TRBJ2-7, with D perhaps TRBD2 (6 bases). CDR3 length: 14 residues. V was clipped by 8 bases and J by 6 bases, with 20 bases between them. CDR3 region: CASGLVGLPREQYF. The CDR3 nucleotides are TGTGCCAGCGGCCTCGTGGGACTGCCGCGCGAGCAGTACTTC.

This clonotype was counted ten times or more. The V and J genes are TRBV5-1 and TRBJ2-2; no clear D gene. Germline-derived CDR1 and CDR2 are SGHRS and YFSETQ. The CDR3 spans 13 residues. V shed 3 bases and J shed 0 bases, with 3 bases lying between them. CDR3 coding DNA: TGCGCCAGCAGCTACTCGAACACCGGGGAGCTGTTTTTT. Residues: CASSYSNTGELFF.

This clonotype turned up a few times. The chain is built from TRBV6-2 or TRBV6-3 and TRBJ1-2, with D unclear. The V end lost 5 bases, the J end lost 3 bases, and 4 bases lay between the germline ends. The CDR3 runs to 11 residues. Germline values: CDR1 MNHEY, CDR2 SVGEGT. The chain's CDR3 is CASSDYYGYTF. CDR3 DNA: TGTGCCAGCAGTGACTACTATGGCTACACCTTC.

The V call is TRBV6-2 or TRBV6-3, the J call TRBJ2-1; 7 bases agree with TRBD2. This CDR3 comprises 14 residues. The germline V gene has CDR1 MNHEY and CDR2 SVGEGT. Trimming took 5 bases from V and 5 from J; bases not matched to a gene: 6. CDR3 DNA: TGTGCCAGCAGTGCACTAGCGCGCCACAATGAGCAGTTCTTC. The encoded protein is CASSALARHNEQFF.

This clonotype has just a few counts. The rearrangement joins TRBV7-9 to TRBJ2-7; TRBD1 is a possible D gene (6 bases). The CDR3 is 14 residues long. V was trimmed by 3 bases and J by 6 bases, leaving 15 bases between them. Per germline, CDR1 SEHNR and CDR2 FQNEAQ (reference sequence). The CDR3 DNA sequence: TGTGCCAGCAGCTTGATTCCCGGACAGTTCGAGCAGTACTTC. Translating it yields CASSLIPGQFEQYF.

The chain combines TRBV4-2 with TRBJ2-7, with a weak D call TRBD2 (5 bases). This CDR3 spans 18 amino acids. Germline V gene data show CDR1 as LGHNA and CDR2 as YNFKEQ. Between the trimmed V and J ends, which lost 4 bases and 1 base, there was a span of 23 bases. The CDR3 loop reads CASSPGLGGRTFSYEQYF. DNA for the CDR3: TGTGCCAGCAGCCCTGGGCTAGGTGGGAGAACATTTTCCTACGAGCAGTACTTC.

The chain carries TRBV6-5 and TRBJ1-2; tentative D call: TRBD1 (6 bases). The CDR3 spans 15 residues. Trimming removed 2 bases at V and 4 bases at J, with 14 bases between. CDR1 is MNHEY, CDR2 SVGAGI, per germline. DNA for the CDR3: TGTGCCAGCAGTTACGAGGGGGGGGGCTTCTATGGCTACACCTTC. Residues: CASSYEGGGFYGYTF.

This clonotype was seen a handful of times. CDR3 sequence reads: CASSLGRVYYEQYF. The CDR3 DNA follows: TGTGCCAGCAGCTTGGGCCGCGTGTACTACGAGCAGTACTTC. V and J are TRBV5-5 and TRBJ2-7; D uncertain. The V end was cut by 0 bases, the J end by 3 bases, with 10 bases between. Germline V CDR1 and CDR2: SGHKS, YYEKEE (reference sequence). CDR3 length: 14 residues.